One and the same sample provided the 26 T cell receptor beta chains below, sequenced in a study of shared clonotypes between healthy human individuals. Only CD45RO-negative cells positively selected for CCR7 counted as naive CD8 cells, so terminally differentiated effector memory CD45RA+ cells were excluded. The table came from immunoSEQ multiplex PCR; TCRdb's copy has only in-frame clones and leaves some out. The sample includes around 2,000,000 clones, approximately 94% of them seen just once. The sequencing input was naive CD8+ T cells sorted from blood. These receptors were obtained from a man younger than 35 in good health.

The chain uses TRBV27 and TRBJ2-7; D is unresolved. V lost 2 bases, J lost 0 bases, and 11 bases lay in between. CDR1 is MNHEY, CDR2 SMNVEV, per germline (reference sequence). The CDR3 is 15 amino acids. The CDR3 reads CASSLSFASSYEQYF. The CDR3 bases are TGTGCCAGCAGTTTAAGTTTTGCCAGCTCCTACGAGCAGTACTTC.

The chain uses TRBV5-6 and TRBJ2-5; D gene unclear. The CDR3 spans 18 residues. From germline, CDR1 is SGHDT and CDR2 YYEEEE. Trimming shortened V by 8 bases and J by 3 bases, and 29 bases separated the two germline ends. The CDR3 coding sequence is TGTGCCAGTGCCCCCTACCCCACGGAGTGGGGTGGAGAAGAGACCCAGTACTTC. This gives the protein CASAPYPTEWGGEETQYF.

A word on this clone: This sample includes further DNA sequences coding for the same CDR3. The chain has TRBV28 and TRBJ2-7; no reliable D call. Germline CDR1 reads MDHEN; CDR2 reads SYDVKM. V lost 5 bases, J lost 1 base, and 9 bases lay in between. This CDR3 comprises 13 residues. In DNA, the CDR3 is TGTGCCAGCAGTCTCTACGGTTCCTACGAGCAGTACTTC. Protein: CASSLYGSYEQYF.

Note on this clone: This CDR3 is also generated by other DNA sequences in the sample. The V gene is TRBV27, the J gene TRBJ2-7; TRBD1 is a possible D gene (5 bases). The CDR3 extends over 13 amino acids. Germline values: CDR1 MNHEY, CDR2 SMNVEV (reference sequence). Trimming removed 5 bases at V and 4 bases at J, with 12 bases between. CDR3 DNA: TGTGCCAGCAGTCCACCTCCAGGGTACGAGCAGTACTTC. This gives the protein CASSPPPGYEQYF.

The rearrangement links TRBV13 to TRBJ1-1, with D maybe TRBD1 (5 bases). Trimming removed 5 bases at V and 5 bases at J, with 15 bases between. Per the germline V gene, CDR1 is PRHDT and CDR2 is FYEKMQ (reference sequence). The CDR3 loop spans 14 amino acids. The CDR3: CASSPLGGGTEAFF. CDR3 coding DNA: TGTGCCAGCAGCCCCTTGGGGGGGGGAACTGAAGCTTTCTTT.

The rearrangement uses TRBV2 and TRBJ2-3; 12 positions match TRBD2. Per the germline V gene, CDR1 is SNHLY and CDR2 is FYNNEI. V shed 5 bases and J 5 bases; nucleotides not matched to a gene: 8. This CDR3 has 16 amino acids. The CDR3 DNA is TGTGCCAGCAGTTCACCTAGCGGGGGGGCCTTAGATACGCAGTATTTT. It is translated as CASSSPSGGALDTQYF.

The rearrangement uses TRBV29-1 and TRBJ2-1, with 8 bases aligning to TRBD1. The CDR3 consists of 13 residues. V lost 6 bases and J lost 7; bases outside the gene matches: 8. Germline lookup yields CDR1 SQVTM and CDR2 ANQGSEA. CDR3 region: CSVLPGQANEQFF. The DNA of the CDR3 is TGCAGCGTATTGCCGGGACAGGCGAATGAGCAGTTCTTC.

The V gene is TRBV6-6, the J gene TRBJ2-7; possibly TRBD1 or TRBD2 for D (5 bases each). Trimming took off 3 bases at V and 2 bases at J, with 11 bases between the two ends. Germline loops: CDR1 MNHNY, CDR2 SVGAGI (reference sequence). The CDR3 totals 14 residues. The CDR3 sequence is CASSYSGTPYEQYF. CDR3 sequence (DNA): TGTGCCAGCAGTTATTCCGGGACCCCCTACGAGCAGTACTTC.

About this clone: The same CDR3 can be traced to other DNA sequences in this sample. The chain joins TRBV4-1 to TRBJ1-3, with TRBD1 as a possible D gene (6 bases). The CDR3 consists of 13 residues. The V and J ends lost 4 bases and 4 bases respectively, with 8 bases between them. Germline V gives CDR1 MGHRA, CDR2 YSYEKL. CDR3 sequence: CASSPGQGNTIYF. In nucleotides, the CDR3 is TGCGCCAGCAGCCCCGGACAGGGAAACACCATATATTTT.

This sequence joins TRBV28 and TRBJ1-1; D ambiguous. The CDR3 length is 15 residues. Germline V lookup: CDR1 MDHEN, CDR2 SYDVKM. The V gene lost 5 bases and the J gene lost 4 bases, with 17 bases spanning the gap. The CDR3 DNA reads TGTGCCAGCAGTCAAGTCTGGCGCGCAGTCACTGAAGCTTTCTTT. It is translated as CASSQVWRAVTEAFF.

In its sample, this clone was seen once. The CDR3 is CASSDSALTDTQYF. The CDR3 DNA follows: TGTGCCAGCAGTGACTCTGCTCTCACAGATACGCAGTATTTT. The rearrangement joins TRBV6-4 to TRBJ2-3; no firm D call. Trimming pared 0 bases from V and 2 bases from J, leaving 6 bases between. The CDR3 sequence is 14 residues long. Germline CDR1 is MRHNA and CDR2 is SNTAGT.

V is TRBV5-4 and J is TRBJ1-6, with D possibly being TRBD1 (5 bases). Trimming removed 4 bases from V and 7 bases from J, with 12 bases in between. The germline gives CDR1 SGHNT, CDR2 YYREEE (reference sequence). The CDR3 is 14 residues long. CDR3 DNA: TGTGCCAGCAGCACCGTGGGGGGAAATTCACCCCTCCACTTT. Amino acid sequence: CASSTVGGNSPLHF.

This chain links TRBV5-1 with TRBJ2-7; possible D gene TRBD2, 6 bases. The germline gives CDR1 SGHRS, CDR2 YFSETQ. This CDR3 is built from 15 residues. V lost 2 bases and J 4 bases, leaving 16 bases between the germline ends. The chain's CDR3 is CASSLSGLPKYEQYF. In DNA, the CDR3 is TGCGCCAGCAGCTTATCAGGACTACCCAAGTACGAGCAGTACTTC.

The chain links TRBV4-3 to TRBJ1-2; tentative D call: TRBD1 (5 bases). This CDR3 comprises 15 residues. Trimming took off 0 bases at V and 7 bases at J, with 15 bases between the two ends. Germline V gene sequence: CDR1 LGHNA, CDR2 YSLEER. The CDR3 bases are TGCGCCAGCAGCCAAGATCTGGACTTCGGGGGTGGCTACACCTTC. This translates into CASSQDLDFGGGYTF.

This chain links TRBV29-1 with TRBJ2-1; TRBD1 aligns across 7 bases. From germline, CDR1 is SQVTM and CDR2 ANQGSEA. Trimming at V came to 6 bases and at J to 4 bases, leaving 9 bases not matched to a gene. The CDR3 consists of 14 residues. The CDR3 is CSVSGTVQYNEQFF. CDR3 coding DNA: TGCAGCGTGAGTGGGACAGTTCAATACAATGAGCAGTTCTTC.

This rearrangement joins TRBV13 to TRBJ2-1; 9 bases are shared with TRBD1. This CDR3 region has 16 residues. Germline V gene data show CDR1 as PRHDT and CDR2 as FYEKMQ (reference sequence). V lost 5 bases and J lost 4; bases outside the gene matches: 9. The chain's CDR3 is CASSPPGTGRYNEQFF. CDR3 DNA: TGTGCCAGCAGCCCCCCCGGGACAGGGAGATACAATGAGCAGTTCTTC.

The gene calls are TRBV7-8 and TRBJ2-5; 8 positions agree with TRBD2. The V gene's germline CDR1 is SGHVS and CDR2 FQNEAQ. This CDR3 contains 14 residues. V lost 5 bases and J lost 1; bases outside the gene matches: 3. The CDR3 region is CASSLLAGQETQYF. CDR3 coding DNA: TGTGCCAGCAGCCTCCTAGCGGGCCAAGAGACCCAGTACTTC. The whole variable domain, filled in from reference TRBV7-8 and TRBJ2-5, reads GAGVSQSPRYKVAKRGQDVALRCDPISGHVSLFWYQQALGQGPEFLTYFQNEAQLDKSGLPSDRFFAERPEGSVSTLKIQRTQQEDSAVYLCASSLLAGQETQYFGPGTRLLVL.

This rearrangement joins TRBV6-5 to TRBJ2-1, with 10 bases fitting TRBD1. Germline CDR1 MNHEY, CDR2 SVGAGI. The CDR3 is 15 amino acids. V gave up 5 bases and J gave up 5 bases; unmatched junction bases: 6. CDR3 residues: CASSPPDRGNNEQFF. CDR3 in DNA: TGTGCCAGCAGTCCCCCGGACAGGGGGAACAATGAGCAGTTCTTC.

The chain couples TRBV7-3 to TRBJ2-2, with TRBD1 matching over 9 bases. The CDR3 is 17 residues long. CDR1 is SGHTA, CDR2 FQGTGA, per germline. Trimming removed 5 bases from V and 5 bases from J; junction bases left unmatched: 12. The CDR3, as DNA: TGTGCCAGCAGCCCCCCGGGACAGGGACGACGTACCGGGGAGCTGTTTTTT. This translates into CASSPPGQGRRTGELFF.

Here the CDR3 reads CAWSVAFGSGNEKLFF. The CDR3 DNA is TGTGCCTGGAGTGTAGCTTTTGGGAGCGGAAATGAAAAACTGTTTTTT. The chain has TRBV30 and TRBJ1-4; D remains unclear. This CDR3 contains 16 residues. Germline V CDR1 and CDR2: GTSNPN, SVGIG (reference sequence). The ends were cut back, 0 bases at V and 5 bases at J, with 16 bases in the middle.

The chain combines TRBV19 with TRBJ2-7, with 8 bases matching TRBD2. This CDR3 is built from 14 residues. Germline CDR1 and CDR2: LNHDA and SQIVND (reference sequence). V was clipped by 3 bases and J by 5 bases; unmatched bases: 6. CDR3 coding DNA: TGTGCCAGTAGTATGCTCCCGGGGGGGGACGAGCAGTACTTC. Translating it yields CASSMLPGGDEQYF.

The chain carries TRBV9 and TRBJ1-4; D is possibly TRBD1 (6 bases). The CDR3 has 15 amino acids. V was shortened by 0 bases and J by 8 bases, with 14 bases between the two germline ends. The V gene's germline CDR1 is SGDLS and CDR2 YYNGEE. The CDR3 loop is CASSVGDTLGEKLFF. CDR3 sequence (DNA): TGTGCCAGCAGCGTAGGGGACACCCTTGGAGAAAAACTGTTTTTT.

V gene TRBV6-5 combines with J gene TRBJ1-4, with D perhaps matching TRBD1 (5 bases). The CDR3 is made up of 14 amino acids. The V end lost 2 bases, the J end lost 3 bases, and 7 bases lay between the germline ends. Germline V CDR1 and CDR2: MNHEY, SVGAGI. The CDR3 sequence: CASSYMGPNEKLFF. The DNA for the CDR3 is TGTGCCAGCAGTTACATGGGGCCTAATGAAAAACTGTTTTTT.

V and J are TRBV7-9 and TRBJ2-2; 7 bases match TRBD2. This CDR3 comprises 17 residues. V was pared by 3 bases and J by 1 base, with 8 bases of the junction left unmatched. Germline CDR1 and CDR2: SEHNR and FQNEAQ (reference sequence). The CDR3 sequence: CASSFPRREGNTGELFF. The CDR3 DNA sequence: TGTGCCAGCAGCTTCCCCCGGAGGGAGGGGAACACCGGGGAGCTGTTTTTT.

The chain recombines TRBV19 with TRBJ2-7, with 7 bases lining up with TRBD1. The CDR3 has 17 residues. V trimming: 5 bases; J trimming: 6 bases; junction bases outside the gene matches: 19. Germline V gives CDR1 LNHDA, CDR2 SQIVND (reference sequence). CDR3 residues: CASSLRGWTGLVGEQYF. The CDR3 bases are TGTGCCAGTAGTCTCCGGGGCTGGACAGGTTTGGTAGGCGAGCAGTACTTC. The full variable domain, its missing parts supplied by reference TRBV19 and TRBJ2-7, is DGGITQSPKYLFRKEGQNVTLSCEQNLNHDAMYWYRQDPGQGLRLIYYSQIVNDFQKGDIAEGYSVSREKKESFPLTVTSAQKNPTAFYLCASSLRGWTGLVGEQYFGPGTRLTVT.

The chain is built from TRBV7-2 and TRBJ2-1, with D unresolved. V was pared by 1 base and J by 2 bases, with 12 bases between. This CDR3 comprises 16 residues. Germline V gene lookup returns CDR1 SGHTA and CDR2 FQGNSA. This CDR3 is CASSLEAGPPYNEQFF. The CDR3 coding sequence is TGTGCCAGCAGCTTAGAGGCAGGTCCCCCCTACAATGAGCAGTTCTTC.